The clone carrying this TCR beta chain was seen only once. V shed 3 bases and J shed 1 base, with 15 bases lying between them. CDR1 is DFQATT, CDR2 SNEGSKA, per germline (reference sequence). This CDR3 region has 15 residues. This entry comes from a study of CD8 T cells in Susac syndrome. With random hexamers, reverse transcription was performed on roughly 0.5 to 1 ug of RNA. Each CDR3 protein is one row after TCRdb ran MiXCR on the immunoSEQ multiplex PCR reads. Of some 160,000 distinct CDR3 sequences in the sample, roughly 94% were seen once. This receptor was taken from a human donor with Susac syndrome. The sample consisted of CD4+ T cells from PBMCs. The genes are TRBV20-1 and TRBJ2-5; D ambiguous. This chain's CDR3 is CSARHQRALQETQYF. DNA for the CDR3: TGCAGTGCTAGGCACCAACGCGCCCTCCAAGAGACCCAGTACTTC.